In its sample, the clone carrying this T cell receptor (beta chain) was seen a few times. The CDR3 runs to 16 residues. From germline, CDR1 is SGHRS and CDR2 YFSETQ. Trimming took 3 bases from V and 0 from J, leaving 15 bases between them. TCRdb re-derived calls from the 5' RACE reads in MiXCR, one entry per CDR3 protein. This table holds tens of thousands of distinct CDR3 sequences, about 11% found once. This specimen comes from a study of neurological immune-mediated disorders. Time point given: longitudinal time-point 1 (baseline). Libraries used 2 million unsorted PBMCs kept frozen in RNAlater. The material sequenced was PBMCs. The rearrangement links TRBV5-1 to TRBJ2-5; maybe TRBD2 (7 bases). This TCR derives from a male donor with HTLV-1-associated myelopathy (HAM/TSP). CDR3 sequence: CASSYRGGGHQETQYF. CDR3 bases: TGCGCCAGCAGCTATAGGGGGGGGGGCCACCAAGAGACCCAGTACTTC.